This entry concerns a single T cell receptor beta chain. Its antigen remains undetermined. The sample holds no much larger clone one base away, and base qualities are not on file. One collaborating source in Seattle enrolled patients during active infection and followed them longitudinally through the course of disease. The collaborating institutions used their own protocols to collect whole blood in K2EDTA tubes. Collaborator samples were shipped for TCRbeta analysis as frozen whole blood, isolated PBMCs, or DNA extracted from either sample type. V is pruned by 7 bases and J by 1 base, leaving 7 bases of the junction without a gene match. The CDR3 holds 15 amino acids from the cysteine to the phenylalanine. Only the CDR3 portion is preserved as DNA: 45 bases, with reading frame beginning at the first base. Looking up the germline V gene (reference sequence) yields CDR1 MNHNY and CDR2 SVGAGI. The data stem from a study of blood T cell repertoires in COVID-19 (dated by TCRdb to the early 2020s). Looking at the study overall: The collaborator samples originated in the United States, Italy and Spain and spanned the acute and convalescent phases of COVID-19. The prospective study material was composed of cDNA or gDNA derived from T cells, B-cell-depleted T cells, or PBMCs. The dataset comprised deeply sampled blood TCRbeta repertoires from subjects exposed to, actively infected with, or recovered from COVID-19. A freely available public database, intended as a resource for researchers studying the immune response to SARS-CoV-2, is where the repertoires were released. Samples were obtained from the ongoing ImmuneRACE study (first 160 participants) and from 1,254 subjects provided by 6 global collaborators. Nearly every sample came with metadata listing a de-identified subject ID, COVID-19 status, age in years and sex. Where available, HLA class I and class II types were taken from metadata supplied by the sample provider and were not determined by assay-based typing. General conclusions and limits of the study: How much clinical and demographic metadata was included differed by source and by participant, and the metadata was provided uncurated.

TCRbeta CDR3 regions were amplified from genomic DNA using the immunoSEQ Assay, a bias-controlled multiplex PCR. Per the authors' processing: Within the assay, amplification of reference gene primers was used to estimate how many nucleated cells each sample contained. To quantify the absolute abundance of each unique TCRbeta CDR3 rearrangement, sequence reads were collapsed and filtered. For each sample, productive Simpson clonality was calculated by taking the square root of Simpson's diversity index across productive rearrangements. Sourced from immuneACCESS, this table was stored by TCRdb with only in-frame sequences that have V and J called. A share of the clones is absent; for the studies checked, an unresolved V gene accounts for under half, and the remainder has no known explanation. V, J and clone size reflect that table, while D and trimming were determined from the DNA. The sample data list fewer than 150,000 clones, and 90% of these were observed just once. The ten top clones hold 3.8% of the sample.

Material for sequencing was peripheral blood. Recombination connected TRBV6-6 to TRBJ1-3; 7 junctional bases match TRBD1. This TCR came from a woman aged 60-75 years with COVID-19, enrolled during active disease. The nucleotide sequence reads TGTGCCAGCACCACAGGGGTGCATTCTGGAAACACCATATATTTT. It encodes CASTTGVHSGNTIYF.